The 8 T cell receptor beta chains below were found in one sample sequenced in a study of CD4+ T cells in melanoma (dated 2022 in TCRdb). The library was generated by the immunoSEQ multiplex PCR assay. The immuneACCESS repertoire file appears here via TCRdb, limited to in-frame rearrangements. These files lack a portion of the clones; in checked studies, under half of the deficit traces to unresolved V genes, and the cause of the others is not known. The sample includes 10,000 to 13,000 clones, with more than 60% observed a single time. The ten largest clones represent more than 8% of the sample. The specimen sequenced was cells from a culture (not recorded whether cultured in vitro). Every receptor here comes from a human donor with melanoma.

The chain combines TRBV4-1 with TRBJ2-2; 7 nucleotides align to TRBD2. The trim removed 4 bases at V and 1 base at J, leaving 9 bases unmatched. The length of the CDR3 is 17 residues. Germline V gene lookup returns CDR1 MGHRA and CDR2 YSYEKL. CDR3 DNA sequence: TGCGCCAGCAGCCGTAGGTGGGGAGGGGAGAACACCGGGGAGCTGTTTTTT. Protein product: CASSRRWGGENTGELFF.

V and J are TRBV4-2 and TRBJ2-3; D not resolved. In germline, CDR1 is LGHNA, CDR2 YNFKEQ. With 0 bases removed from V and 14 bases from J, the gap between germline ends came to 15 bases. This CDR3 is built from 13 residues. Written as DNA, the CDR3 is TGTGCCAGCAGCCAAGAAAGGCACCTTAGACCGTATTTT. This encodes CASSQERHLRPYF.

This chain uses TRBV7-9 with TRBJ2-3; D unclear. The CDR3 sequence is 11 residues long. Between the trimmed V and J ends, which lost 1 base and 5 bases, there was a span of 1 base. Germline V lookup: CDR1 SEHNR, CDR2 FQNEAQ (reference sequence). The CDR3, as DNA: TGTGCCAGCAGCTTAGTAGATACGCAGTATTTT. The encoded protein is CASSLVDTQYF. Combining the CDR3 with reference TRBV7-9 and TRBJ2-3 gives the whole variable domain DTGVSQNPRHKITKRGQNVTFRCDPISEHNRLYWYRQTLGQGPEFLTYFQNEAQLEKSRLLSDRFSAERPKGSFSTLEIQRTEQGDSAMYLCASSLVDTQYFGPGTRLTVL.

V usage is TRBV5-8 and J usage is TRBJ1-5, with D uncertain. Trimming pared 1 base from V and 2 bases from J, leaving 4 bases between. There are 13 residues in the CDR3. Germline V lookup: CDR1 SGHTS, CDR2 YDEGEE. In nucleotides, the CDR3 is TGTGCCAGCAGCTTGAGAGGCAATCAGCCCCAGCATTTT. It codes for CASSLRGNQPQHF. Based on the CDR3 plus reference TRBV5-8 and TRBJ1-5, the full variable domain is EAGVTQSPTHLIKTRGQQATLRCSPISGHTSVYWYQQALGLGLQFLLWYDEGEERNRGNFPPRFSGRQFPNYSSELNVNALELEDSALYLCASSLRGNQPQHFGDGTRLSIL.

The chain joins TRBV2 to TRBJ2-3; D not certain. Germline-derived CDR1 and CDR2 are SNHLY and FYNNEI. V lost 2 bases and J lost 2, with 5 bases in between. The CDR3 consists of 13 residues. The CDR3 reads CASSETSTDTQYF. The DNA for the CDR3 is TGTGCCAGCAGTGAAACTTCCACAGATACGCAGTATTTT.

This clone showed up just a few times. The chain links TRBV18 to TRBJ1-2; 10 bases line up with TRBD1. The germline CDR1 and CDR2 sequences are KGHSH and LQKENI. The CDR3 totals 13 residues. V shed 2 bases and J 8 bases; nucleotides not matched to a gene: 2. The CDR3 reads CASSPGTGVGYTF. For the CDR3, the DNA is TGTGCCAGCTCACCAGGGACAGGGGTCGGCTACACCTTC.

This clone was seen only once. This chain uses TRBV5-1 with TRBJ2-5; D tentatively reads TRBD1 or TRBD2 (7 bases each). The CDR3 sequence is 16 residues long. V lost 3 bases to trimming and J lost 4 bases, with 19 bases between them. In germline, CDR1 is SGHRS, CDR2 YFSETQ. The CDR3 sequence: CASSSTPTGRAETQYF. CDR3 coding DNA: TGCGCCAGCAGCTCAACCCCGACAGGGAGGGCAGAGACCCAGTACTTC.

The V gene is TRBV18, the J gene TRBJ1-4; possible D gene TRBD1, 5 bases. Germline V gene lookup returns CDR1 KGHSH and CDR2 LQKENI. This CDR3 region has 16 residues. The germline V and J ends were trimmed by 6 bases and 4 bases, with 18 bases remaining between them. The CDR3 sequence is CASSSGVGTFNEKLFF. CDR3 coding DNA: TGTGCCAGCTCGTCAGGAGTGGGGACCTTTAATGAAAAACTGTTTTTT.